This T cell receptor beta chain was obtained from a study of patients and donors after allogeneic stem cell transplantation. The sample holds a few counts of this clonotype. Unmatched junction bases numbered 5, after V lost 4 bases and J lost 4 bases. CDR1 and CDR2 (germline): ENHRY, SYGVKD. There are 15 residues in the CDR3. Each CDR3 protein is one row after TCRdb ran MiXCR on the RT-PCR reads. Seen here are approximately 200,000 distinct CDR3 sequences, more than 35% observed once, and the top ten hold approximately 10%. This chain uses TRBV10-3 with TRBJ1-2, with 11 bases fitting TRBD1. This receptor was identified in a human donor who was either an allogeneic HSCT recipient or a stem cell or donor lymphocyte infusion donor (not recorded which). It is not recorded whose cells these are; they may come from a transplant donor. Sequencing was performed on blood, either unsorted or a sorted T cell fraction (not recorded which). CDR3 protein: CAISATGQGGYGYTF. The DNA for the CDR3 is TGTGCCATCAGTGCGACGGGACAGGGGGGCTATGGCTACACCTTC.